Below are 19 T cell receptor beta chains sequenced from a single sample in a study. One entry per CDR3 protein results from TCRdb running MiXCR on the RT-PCR reads. Here the sample spans almost 700,000 distinct CDR3 sequences, 13% to 15% being singletons. The sample consisted of memory CD4+ T cells from blood. The source is a female donor in good health, serving as a healthy control.

This clonotype showed up many times. The chain recombines TRBV29-1 with TRBJ1-1; the D gene is possibly TRBD1 (5 bases). The V gene's germline CDR1 is SQVTM and CDR2 ANQGSEA. The CDR3 extends over 12 amino acids. V lost 8 bases and J 4 bases, leaving 14 bases between the germline ends. The CDR3 coding sequence is TGCAGCACCACGGCCGGGGGCACTGAAGCTTTCTTT. Amino acids: CSTTAGGTEAFF.

V usage is TRBV27 and J usage is TRBJ1-6; D is ambiguous. Looked up from germline, CDR1 is MNHEY and CDR2 is SMNVEV (reference sequence). The V and J ends lost 6 bases and 8 bases respectively, with 11 bases between them. The CDR3 consists of 13 residues. This chain's CDR3 is CASRVGLDSPLHF. In DNA, the CDR3 is TGTGCCAGCAGGGTCGGGTTAGATTCACCCCTCCACTTT.

The CDR3 sequence: CAWSVGGAGLPLQQYF. Here the CDR3 DNA reads TGTGCCTGGAGTGTAGGAGGAGCGGGACTTCCCCTTCAGCAGTACTTC. This chain joins TRBV30 and TRBJ2-7; 7 bases match TRBD2. CDR3 length equals 16 residues. Germline assignment: CDR1 GTSNPN and CDR2 SVGIG (reference sequence). Unmatched junction bases numbered 16, after V lost 0 bases and J lost 8 bases.

In this sample, this clonotype turned up a few times. CDR3 DNA: TGTGCCAGCCACGGACTAGCGGGGTACAATGAGCAGTTCTTC. Its protein is CASHGLAGYNEQFF. The gene calls are TRBV25-1 and TRBJ2-1; 12 bases are a match to TRBD2. From germline, CDR1 is MGHDK and CDR2 SYGVNS. The V segment lost 8 bases and the J segment 4 bases; nucleotides outside the gene matches: 3. This CDR3 is built from 14 residues.

This chain uses TRBV4-1 with TRBJ2-1, with no clear D. The V end was cut by 1 base, the J end by 9 bases, with 7 bases between. CDR3 length: 12 amino acids. From germline, CDR1 is MGHRA and CDR2 YSYEKL. For the CDR3, the DNA is TGCGCCAGCAGCCAAGTTTTCAGTGAGCAGTTCTTC. Its translation: CASSQVFSEQFF.

This clonotype was detected ten times or more. The V and J genes are TRBV5-4 and TRBJ2-3, with TRBD2 matching 9 bases. Germline CDR1 SGHNT, CDR2 YYREEE (reference sequence). The junction had 16 bases not matched to a gene; V was cut back by 4 bases and J by 1 base. The CDR3 runs 19 residues. In DNA form, the CDR3 reads TGTGCCAGCAGCCCCCTTCAGGGCGGGAGGGCCTATGGCACAGATACGCAGTATTTT. Amino acids: CASSPLQGGRAYGTDTQYF.

Ten or more counts support this clonotype. The chain has TRBV4-1 and TRBJ1-1, with D hard to call. Trimming took off 1 base at V and 0 bases at J, with 15 bases between the two ends. The CDR3 totals 17 residues. Germline V gene lookup returns CDR1 MGHRA and CDR2 YSYEKL. This CDR3 reads CASSQVSGKYLNTEAFF. The CDR3 DNA reads TGCGCCAGCAGCCAAGTTAGTGGGAAGTACTTGAACACTGAAGCTTTCTTT.

This clonotype was seen at least ten times. The chain carries TRBV29-1 and TRBJ2-7; a possible D gene is TRBD2 (5 bases). CDR1 is SQVTM and CDR2 is ANQGSEA in the germline V gene. The V end was cut by 2 bases, the J end by 4 bases, with 6 bases between. The CDR3 spans 11 residues. CDR3 protein: CSVETGYEQYF. The CDR3 nucleotides read TGCAGCGTTGAAACGGGGTACGAGCAGTACTTC.

This clonotype was seen more than once but under ten times. The chain combines TRBV6-6 with TRBJ1-5, with 7 nucleotides matching TRBD1. V lost 2 bases and J lost 3; bases outside the gene matches: 4. Germline V gene lookup returns CDR1 MNHNY and CDR2 SVGAGI (reference sequence). The CDR3 extends over 15 amino acids. The CDR3 sequence is CASSYGDSPNQPQHF. The CDR3 nucleotides read TGTGCCAGCAGTTACGGGGACAGCCCCAATCAGCCCCAGCATTTT.

This clonotype showed up just a few times. The J gene is TRBJ1-5, the V gene TRBV6-1, with D uncertain. The CDR3 is 14 amino acids. With 2 bases removed from V and 6 bases from J, the gap between germline ends came to 11 bases. CDR1 is MNHNS, CDR2 SASEGT, per germline. CDR3 in amino acids: CASSESRASQPQHF. CDR3 in DNA: TGTGCCAGCAGTGAATCAAGGGCTTCTCAGCCCCAGCATTTT.

This clonotype was seen repeatedly, ten times or more. This chain connects TRBV27 to TRBJ2-7; 7 nucleotides line up with TRBD1. The CDR3 contains 15 residues. The trim removed 5 bases at V and 0 bases at J, leaving 7 bases unmatched. Germline loops: CDR1 MNHEY, CDR2 SMNVEV (reference sequence). This CDR3 is CASSRQGGLSYEQYF. The CDR3 coding sequence is TGTGCCAGCAGTAGACAAGGGGGCCTCTCCTACGAGCAGTACTTC.

This clonotype was seen a few times. V gene TRBV20-1 combines with J gene TRBJ1-1; D unclear. CDR3 length: 16 residues. The germline V and J ends were trimmed by 3 bases and 1 base, with 18 bases remaining between them. Germline values: CDR1 DFQATT, CDR2 SNEGSKA (reference sequence). CDR3 region: CSARSMGGVTNTEAFF. The DNA of the CDR3 is TGCAGTGCTAGGAGTATGGGCGGAGTCACGAACACTGAAGCTTTCTTT.

This clonotype has a handful of counts. V and J are TRBV25-1 and TRBJ1-5; D is ambiguous. The CDR3 is 14 amino acids. Trimming took off 1 base at V and 4 bases at J, with 8 bases between the two ends. The germline CDR1 and CDR2 sequences are MGHDK and SYGVNS. CDR3 loop: CASSESGVNQPQHF. The CDR3 DNA reads TGTGCCAGCAGTGAATCTGGGGTAAATCAGCCCCAGCATTTT.

This clonotype was detected many times. The chain combines TRBV29-1 with TRBJ2-7; no clear D gene. Germline-derived CDR1 and CDR2 are SQVTM and ANQGSEA. V was cut by 0 bases and J by 0 bases, with 9 bases left in between. There are 14 residues in the CDR3. CDR3 sequence: CSVEDKASSYEQYF. The CDR3 DNA sequence: TGCAGCGTTGAAGATAAGGCCAGCTCCTACGAGCAGTACTTC.

The rearrangement links TRBV7-8 to TRBJ2-4, with D perhaps TRBD1 or TRBD2 (7 bases each). Germline V gene sequence: CDR1 SGHVS, CDR2 FQNEAQ. CDR3 length equals 20 residues. The germline V and J ends were trimmed by 5 bases and 0 bases, with 26 bases remaining between them. In DNA form, the CDR3 reads TGTGCCAGCAGCCCTTTGACAGGGTGGCTAGCGGTGACAGCCAAAAACATTCAGTACTTC. Its protein product is CASSPLTGWLAVTAKNIQYF.

This sequence joins TRBV6-1 and TRBJ1-2; unclear D gene. The CDR3 contains 13 residues. Trimming removed 1 base at V and 2 bases at J, with 5 bases between. Germline-derived CDR1 and CDR2 are MNHNS and SASEGT. The CDR3 DNA is TGTGCCAGCAGTGAAGTCAGGAACTATGGCTACACCTTC. Its protein is CASSEVRNYGYTF.

This clonotype was recorded a few times. This chain connects TRBV7-9 to TRBJ2-7, with D perhaps TRBD1 (6 bases). Trimming removed 5 bases at V and 3 bases at J, with 14 bases between. This CDR3 region has 14 residues. CDR1 is SEHNR and CDR2 is FQNEAQ in the germline V gene (reference sequence). Here the CDR3 DNA reads TGTGCCAGCAGCAAGAGGGGGACCCACTACGAGCAGTACTTC. It yields the protein CASSKRGTHYEQYF.

This clonotype was observed at least ten times. The chain links TRBV28 to TRBJ2-1; D not certain. This CDR3 is 13 amino acids long. V was cut by 2 bases and J by 6 bases, with 8 bases left in between. From germline, CDR1 is MDHEN and CDR2 SYDVKM. As DNA, the CDR3 is TGTGCCAGCAGTTTAAACAACGGCAATGAGCAGTTCTTC. This gives the protein CASSLNNGNEQFF.

The chain is built from TRBV30 and TRBJ1-1; 11 bases align to TRBD1. The V gene end was trimmed by 0 bases and the J gene end by 8 bases; junction bases not matched to a gene: 5. This CDR3 is 14 amino acids long. Germline-derived CDR1 and CDR2 are GTSNPN and SVGIG (reference sequence). The CDR3 is CAWSVWDRGSEAFF. CDR3 coding DNA: TGTGCCTGGAGTGTATGGGACAGGGGGTCCGAAGCTTTCTTT.